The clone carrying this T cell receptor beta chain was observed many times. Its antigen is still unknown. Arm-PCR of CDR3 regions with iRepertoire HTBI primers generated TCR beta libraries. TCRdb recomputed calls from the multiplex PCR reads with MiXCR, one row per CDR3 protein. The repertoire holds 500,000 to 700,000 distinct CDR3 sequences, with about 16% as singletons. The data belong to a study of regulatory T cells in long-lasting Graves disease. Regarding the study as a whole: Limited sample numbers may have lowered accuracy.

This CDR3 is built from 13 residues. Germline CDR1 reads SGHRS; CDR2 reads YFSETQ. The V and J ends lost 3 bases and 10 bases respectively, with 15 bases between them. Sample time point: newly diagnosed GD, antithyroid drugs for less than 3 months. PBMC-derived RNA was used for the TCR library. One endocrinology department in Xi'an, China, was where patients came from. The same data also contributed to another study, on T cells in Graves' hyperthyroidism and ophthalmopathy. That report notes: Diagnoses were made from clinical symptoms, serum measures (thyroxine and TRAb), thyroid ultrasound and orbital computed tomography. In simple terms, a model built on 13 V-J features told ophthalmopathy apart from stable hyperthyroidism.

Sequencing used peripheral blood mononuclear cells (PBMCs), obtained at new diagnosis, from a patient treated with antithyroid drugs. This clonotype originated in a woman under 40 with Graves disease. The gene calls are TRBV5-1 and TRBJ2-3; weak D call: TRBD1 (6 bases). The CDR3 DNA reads TGCGCCAGCAGCTGGTGGGGGCAGGGAGCGCAGTATTTT. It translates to CASSWWGQGAQYF.